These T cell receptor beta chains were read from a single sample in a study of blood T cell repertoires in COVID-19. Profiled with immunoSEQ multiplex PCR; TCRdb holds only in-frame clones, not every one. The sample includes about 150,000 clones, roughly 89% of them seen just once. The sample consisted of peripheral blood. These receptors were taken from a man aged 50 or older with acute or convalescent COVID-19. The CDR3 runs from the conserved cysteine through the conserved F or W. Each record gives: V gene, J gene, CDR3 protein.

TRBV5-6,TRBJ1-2,CASTQGQKTYGYTF
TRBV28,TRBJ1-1,CASSNSGQGPLTEAFF
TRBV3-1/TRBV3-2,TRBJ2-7,CASSVGHRPSAYEQYF
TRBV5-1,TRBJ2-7,CASSVNRAYNEQYF
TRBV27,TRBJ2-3,CASSLRGGPQYF
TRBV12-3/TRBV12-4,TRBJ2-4,CASSLGGNIQYF
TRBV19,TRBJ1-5,CASSTGPPLGNQPQHF
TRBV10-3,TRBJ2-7,CAISESVRGNEQYF
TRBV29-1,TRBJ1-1,CSTTSTSGQPNTEAFF
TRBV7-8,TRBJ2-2,CASSLASRGISGELFF
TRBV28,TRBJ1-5,CAHRPSRGDNQPQHF
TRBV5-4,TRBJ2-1,CASSRGSDRANEQFF
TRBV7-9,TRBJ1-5,CASSLEPGQGDQPQHF
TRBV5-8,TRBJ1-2,CASSPRSYGYTF
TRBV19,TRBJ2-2,CASSIPLFGTANTGELFF
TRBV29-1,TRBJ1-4,CSVKTGRGEKLFF
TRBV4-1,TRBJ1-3,CASSPDSYSGNTIYF
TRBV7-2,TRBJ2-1,CASSLAWGGQYNEQFF
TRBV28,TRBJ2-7,CASLTGGHEQYF
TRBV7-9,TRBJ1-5,CASSHPIGQGSLSNQPQHF
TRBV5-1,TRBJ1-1,CASSTNGQGGYTEAFF
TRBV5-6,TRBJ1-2,CASRYFGGNYGYTF
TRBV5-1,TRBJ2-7,CASSGPQGEQYF
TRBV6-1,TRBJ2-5,CASSERPQETQYF
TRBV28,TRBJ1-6,CASSLLGTGLNSPLHF
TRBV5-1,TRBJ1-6,CASSPGQVDSPLHF
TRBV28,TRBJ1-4,CASRSFGMGNEKLFF
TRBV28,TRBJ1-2,CASIPSGRPGGYTF
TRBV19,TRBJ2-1,CASSMYSSYNEQFF
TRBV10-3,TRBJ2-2,CAITGQGRGELFF
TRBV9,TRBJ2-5,CASSVAGGAFSETQYF
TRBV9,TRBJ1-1,CASSVGQGRDTEAFF
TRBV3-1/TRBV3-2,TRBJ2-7,CASSQSRGLPYEQYF
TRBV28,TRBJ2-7,CASSPPAGASDEQYF
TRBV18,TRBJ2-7,CASSPTGEYEQYF
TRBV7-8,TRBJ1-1,CASTGRGANTEAFF
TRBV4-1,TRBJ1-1,CASSQDRGTVGGNTEAFF
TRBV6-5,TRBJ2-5,CASSRTGTGIETQYF
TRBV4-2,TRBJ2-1,CASSPRGQGSHEQFF
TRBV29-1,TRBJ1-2,CSVVSGTVNGYTF
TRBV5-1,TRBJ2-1,CASSSQGVSYNEQFF
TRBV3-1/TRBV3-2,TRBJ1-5,CASSQDTTGLQPQHF
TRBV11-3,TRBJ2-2,CASSFGASDTGELFF
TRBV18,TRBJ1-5,CASSGSRNQPQHF
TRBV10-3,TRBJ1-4,CAISGGGDREKLFF
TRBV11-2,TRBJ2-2,CASSFGQTNTGELFF
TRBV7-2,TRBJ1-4,CASSLVGQGREKLFF
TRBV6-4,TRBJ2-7,CASSDIRGDDDEQYF
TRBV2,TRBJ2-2,CASSEMAGGPGELFF
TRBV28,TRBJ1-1,CASSPRKFTGTEAFF
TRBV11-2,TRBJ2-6,CASSLSHISSGANVLTF